The next 23 T cell receptor beta chains were all read from a single sample in a study of T cells in women clearing cervical HPV infection. The table came from immunoSEQ multiplex PCR; TCRdb's copy has only in-frame clones and leaves some out. The sample holds roughly 47,000 clones. The sample taken for sequencing was blood buffy coat. The receptors stem from a woman between 18 and 75 years old with a cervical HPV16 infection that either progressed to CIN3+ or cleared (not recorded which).

As concerns this clone: The read ends 3 residues before the CDR3 terminus; that terminus is restored from the germline J gene. This rearrangement joins TRBV6-1 to TRBJ1-5; D remains unclear. In germline, CDR1 is MNHNS, CDR2 SASEGT. V was clipped by 3 bases and J by 6 bases, with 6 bases between them. The CDR3 sequence is 12 residues long. CDR3: CASSEMAQPQHF. CDR3 DNA, as far as it was read: TGTGCCAGCAGTGAGATGGCTCAGCCC.

CDR3 DNA (partial): TGCGCCAGCAGGGACAGACAGGAAAAGAACACCGGGGAG. It yields the protein CASRDRQEKNTGE. The whole CDR3 sequence is CASRDRQEKNTGELFF. V usage is TRBV10-2 and J usage is TRBJ2-2; a weak D match, TRBD1 (6 bases). The CDR3 end falls 3 residues outside the read, so it is completed with the germline J gene. Germline CDR1 and CDR2: WSHSY and SAAADI. V lost 6 bases, J lost 1 base, and 15 bases lay in between. CDR3 length: 16 amino acids.

On this clone: The read stops 3 residues short of the end of the CDR3; the missing end is completed from the germline J gene. This chain joins TRBV7-8 and TRBJ1-4, with D unresolved. CDR1 SGHVS and CDR2 FQNEAQ come from the germline V gene. The CDR3 has 13 amino acids. V was shortened by 1 base and J by 8 bases, with 8 bases between the two germline ends. CDR3 amino acids: CASSLGLREKLFF. The sequenced CDR3 bases are TGTGCCAGCAGCTTAGGGTTGAGGGAAAAA.

About this clone itself: Read data end 3 residues before the CDR3 end; the end is taken from the germline J gene. This chain joins TRBV7-6 and TRBJ2-1; D might be TRBD1 (6 bases). Trimming cost V 8 bases and J 5 bases, with 16 bases left between them. The germline gives CDR1 SGHVS, CDR2 FNYEAQ. The length of the CDR3 is 14 residues. The DNA read from the CDR3 is TGTGCCAGCTCCAACCGGGACAAAAACAATGAG. This gives the protein CASSNRDKNNE. The whole CDR3 protein reads CASSNRDKNNEQFF.

With respect to this clone: Read data end 3 residues before the CDR3 end; the end is taken from the germline J gene. The rearrangement links TRBV9 to TRBJ2-3; the D is unclear. Per the germline V gene, CDR1 is SGDLS and CDR2 is YYNGEE. This CDR3 has 12 residues. Trimming shortened V by 4 bases and J by 2 bases, and 5 bases separated the two germline ends. CDR3 sequence: CASSSYTDTQYF. Partial CDR3 DNA: TGTGCCAGCAGCTCGTACACAGATACG.

The covered CDR3 bases are TGTGCCAGCAGCGGGACAGGGGTCTCCTACGAG. Translated: CASSGTGVSYE. In full, the CDR3 reads CASSGTGVSYEQYF. V gene TRBV5-4 combines with J gene TRBJ2-7; 10 bases are shared with TRBD1. The read is 3 residues too short to cover the CDR3 end, so that end is filled in from the germline J gene. Looked up from germline, CDR1 is SGHNT and CDR2 is YYREEE (reference sequence). The CDR3 has 14 amino acids. J lost 0 bases, V lost 4 bases, and 1 base had no gene match.

As for this clone: The missing CDR3 end, 3 residues past where the read stops, is filled in from the germline J gene. The chain couples TRBV18 to TRBJ2-1, with D maybe TRBD1 (5 bases). The CDR3 is 13 amino acids. Germline V gene data show CDR1 as KGHSH and CDR2 as LQKENI. V lost 4 bases and J 7 bases, leaving 11 bases between the germline ends. Incomplete CDR3 DNA: TGTGCCAGCTCACTTAATTCAGGGAATGAG. Protein product: CASSLNSGNE. The CDR3 in full is CASSLNSGNEQFF.

About this clone: The CDR3 goes on 3 residues after the read ends, and that part is filled in from the germline J gene. The chain employs TRBV2 and TRBJ1-1; D is unresolved. The CDR3 has 13 amino acids. Looked up from germline, CDR1 is SNHLY and CDR2 is FYNNEI. With 4 bases removed from V and 5 bases from J, the gap between germline ends came to 11 bases. CDR3 bases read: TGTGCCAGCAGTGCTAGCGGGGTTACTGAA. This translates into CASSASGVTE. The CDR3 as a whole reads CASSASGVTEAFF. Looking up the rest from reference TRBV2 and TRBJ1-1 gives the full variable domain: EPEVTQTPSHQVTQMGQEVILRCVPISNHLYFYWYRQILGQKVEFLVSFYNNEISEKSEIFDDQFSVERPDGSNFTLKIRSTKLEDSAMYFCASSASGVTEAFFGQGTRLTVV.

Concerning this clone: The read gets to within 3 residues of the CDR3 end, and the germline J gene fills in the rest. This chain uses TRBV7-2 with TRBJ1-2; D not certain. Trimming pared 5 bases from V and 2 bases from J, leaving 12 bases between. CDR1 is SGHTA and CDR2 is FQGNSA in the germline V gene. This CDR3 has 14 amino acids. The CDR3 sequence: CASSPGRGNYGYTF. The CDR3 bases that were read are TGTGCCAGCAGCCCCGGACGGGGAAACTATGGC.

As for this clone: The CDR3 end lies 3 residues beyond the end of the read and is filled in from the germline J gene. This rearrangement joins TRBV30 to TRBJ2-3; 10 bases align to TRBD2. This CDR3 region has 16 residues. Looked up from germline, CDR1 is GTSNPN and CDR2 is SVGIG (reference sequence). V shed 0 bases, J shed 7 bases, and the junction held 10 bases outside the gene matches. CDR3 bases read: TGTGCCTGGAGTGTAGACCCTAGCGGGAGACTGAATACG. This encodes CAWSVDPSGRLNT. The CDR3 as a whole reads CAWSVDPSGRLNTQYF. Supplemented by reference TRBV30 and TRBJ2-3, the full variable domain reads SQTIHQWPATLVQPVGSPLSLECTVEGTSNPNLYWYRQAAGRGLQLLFYSVGIGQISSEVPQNLSASRPQDRQFILSSKKLLLSDSGFYLCAWSVDPSGRLNTQYFGPGTRLTVL.

Notes on this clone: The read ends 3 residues before the CDR3 terminus; that terminus is restored from the germline J gene. This sequence joins TRBV19 and TRBJ1-3; TRBD1 matches at 7 bases. The V and J ends lost 10 bases and 6 bases, in that order; junction bases with no gene match: 9. Looked up from germline, CDR1 is LNHDA and CDR2 is SQIVND (reference sequence). The CDR3 totals 13 residues. The CDR3 DNA, read in part, is TGTGCCACCCAACCGGGACAGTTAAACACC. It yields the protein CATQPGQLNT. The complete CDR3 sequence is CATQPGQLNTIYF.

A note on this clone: Read coverage stops 3 residues before the CDR3 terminus; the germline J gene supplies the remainder. J is TRBJ2-1 and V is TRBV5-1; D gene unclear. V was shortened by 0 bases and J by 4 bases, with 8 bases between the two germline ends. The germline CDR1 and CDR2 sequences are SGHRS and YFSETQ. This CDR3 has 14 residues. CDR3 residues: CASSLAAEYNEQFF. CDR3 DNA (partial): TGCGCCAGCAGCTTGGCGGCGGAGTACAATGAG. Variable domain in full (rest from reference TRBV5-1 and TRBJ2-1): KAGVTQTPRYLIKTRGQQVTLSCSPISGHRSVSWYQQTPGQGLQFLFEYFSETQRNKGNFPGRFSGRQFSNSRSEMNVSTLELGDSALYLCASSLAAEYNEQFFGPGTRLTVL.

As to this clone: The CDR3 end is not reached by the read, which stops 3 residues before it; the germline J gene fills it in. This chain joins TRBV20-1 and TRBJ1-5; tentative D call: TRBD1 (6 bases). Looked up from germline, CDR1 is DFQATT and CDR2 is SNEGSKA (reference sequence). The length of the CDR3 is 14 residues. V was shortened by 0 bases and J by 7 bases, with 13 bases between the two germline ends. The CDR3: CSARDTGWLQPQHF. Partial CDR3 DNA: TGCAGTGCTAGAGACACAGGGTGGCTGCAGCCC.

For this clone: The sequence runs out 3 residues before the end of the CDR3; the remainder is reconstructed from the germline J gene. The chain carries TRBV23-1 and TRBJ1-2; D is unresolved. TRBV23-1 falls under the ORF class, with uncertain function. The CDR3 has 14 residues. The DNA read from the CDR3 is TGCGCCAGCAGTCAACTAAGGACTAGCAACGAC. Its translation: CASSQLRTSND. The whole CDR3 reads CASSQLRTSNDYTF.

Details on this clone: The observed sequence ends 3 residues before the CDR3 terminus, with the missing tail filled in from the germline J gene. This chain links TRBV6-2 or TRBV6-3 with TRBJ2-7; TRBD1 aligns across 9 bases. The germline CDR1 and CDR2 sequences are MNHEY and SVGEGT. The J segment lost 6 bases and the V segment lost 6 bases, leaving 12 bases of the junction unmatched. The CDR3 has 15 amino acids. The covered CDR3 bases are TGTGCCAGCAGCCGTAATACAGGGGGCGCAAGCGAG. Translated, it gives CASSRNTGGASE. The whole CDR3 sequence reads CASSRNTGGASEQYF.

This CDR3 reads CASSIRQGANEKLFF. Incomplete CDR3 DNA: TGTGCCAGTAGTATCAGACAGGGGGCTAATGAAAAG. The chain is built from TRBV19 and TRBJ2-2; TRBD1 agrees at 10 bases. The read terminates 3 residues before the CDR3 end, so the remaining end is supplied by the germline J gene. CDR3 length equals 15 residues. Germline V gives CDR1 LNHDA, CDR2 SQIVND (reference sequence).

With regard to this clone: The read finishes 3 residues shy of the CDR3 end, and the germline J gene is used to complete it. The chain joins TRBV30 to TRBJ2-5, with D unclear. Germline assignment: CDR1 GTSNPN and CDR2 SVGIG (reference sequence). This CDR3 is built from 11 residues. Trimming took off 2 bases at V and 5 bases at J, with 6 bases between the two ends. This CDR3 is CAWSQAETQYF. CDR3 DNA (partial): TGTGCCTGGAGTCAGGCGGAGACC.

About this clone itself: The CDR3 end lies 3 residues beyond the end of the read and is filled in from the germline J gene. The V call is TRBV29-1, the J call TRBJ1-2, with TRBD1 matching 12 bases. CDR1 and CDR2 (germline): SQVTM, ANQGSEA. There are 15 residues in the CDR3. Trimming cost V 4 bases and J 4 bases; bases outside gene matches: 7. The covered CDR3 bases are TGCAGCGTTGGGGGACAGGGGGCGCCGGGCTATGGC. Its protein is CSVGGQGAPGYG. From start to end, the CDR3 is CSVGGQGAPGYGYTF.

Concerning this clone: Its ends do not fully match the called genes, so a read error is possible. With the read ending 3 residues before the CDR3 end, the germline J gene is used to fill in that end. V is TRBV7-7 and J is TRBJ1-2; TRBD1 is a possible D gene (5 bases). The length of the CDR3 is 14 residues. CDR1 is SSHAT, CDR2 FNYEAQ, per germline (reference sequence). Incomplete CDR3 DNA: TGTGCTAGCAGCCCGGGACTGAACACAGATACC. It yields the protein CASSPGLNTDT. The entire CDR3 is CASSPGLNTDTYTF.

In the case of this clone: The read finishes 3 residues shy of the CDR3 end, and the germline J gene is used to complete it. The genes are TRBV6-2 or TRBV6-3 and TRBJ2-3; weak D call: TRBD2 (6 bases). Per germline, CDR1 MNHEY and CDR2 SVGEGT. The CDR3 loop spans 13 amino acids. The sequenced CDR3 bases are TGTGCCAGCAGTTCGGGACTCCAAGAGACG. Translation gives CASSSGLQET. The full CDR3 protein reads CASSSGLQETQYF.

On this clone: The read ends 3 residues shy of where the CDR3 ends; the end is completed using the germline J gene. The chain has TRBV6-2 or TRBV6-3 and TRBJ2-7, with TRBD1 identical over 7 bases. CDR3 length equals 13 residues. Germline CDR1 MNHEY, CDR2 SVGEGT. Losses at the gene ends were 7 bases for V and 2 bases for J; bases not matched to a gene: 5. The CDR3 region is CASIDRVPYEQYF. The CDR3 bases that were read are TGTGCCAGCATTGACAGGGTCCCCTACGAG.

About this clone: Germline is not matched at one junction end, which may reflect a read error. The missing CDR3 end, 3 residues past where the read stops, is filled in from the germline J gene. The genes are TRBV7-7 and TRBJ2-7; 7 nucleotides agree with TRBD1. There are 15 residues in the CDR3. Germline loops: CDR1 SSHAT, CDR2 FNYEAQ (reference sequence). The covered CDR3 bases are TGTGCTAGCAGCTTAAGAACGGGACAGTCGTGCGAG. Translated, it gives CASSLRTGQSCE. In full, the CDR3 reads CASSLRTGQSCEQYF.

As to this clone: The read is 3 residues too short to cover the CDR3 end, so that end is filled in from the germline J gene. The chain links TRBV7-9 to TRBJ2-7, with TRBD1 identical over 7 bases. Germline CDR1 is SEHNR and CDR2 is FQNEAQ (reference sequence). The CDR3 sequence is 12 residues long. V was pared by 7 bases and J by 6 bases, with 6 bases of the junction left unmatched. The CDR3 region is CASNEQGLEQYF. The covered CDR3 bases are TGTGCCAGCAACGAACAGGGGCTCGAG.